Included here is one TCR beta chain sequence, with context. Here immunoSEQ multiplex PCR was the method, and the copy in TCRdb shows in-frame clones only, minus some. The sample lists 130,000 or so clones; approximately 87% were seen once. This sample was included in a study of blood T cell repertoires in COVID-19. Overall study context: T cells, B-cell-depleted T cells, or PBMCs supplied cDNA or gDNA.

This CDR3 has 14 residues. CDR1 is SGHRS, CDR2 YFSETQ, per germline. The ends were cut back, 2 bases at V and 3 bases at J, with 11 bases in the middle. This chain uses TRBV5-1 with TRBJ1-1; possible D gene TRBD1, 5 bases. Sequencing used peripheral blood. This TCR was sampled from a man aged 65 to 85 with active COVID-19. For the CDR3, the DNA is TGCGCCAGCAGCTTCTGGGGAGGGGACACTGAAGCTTTCTTT. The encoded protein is CASSFWGGDTEAFF.